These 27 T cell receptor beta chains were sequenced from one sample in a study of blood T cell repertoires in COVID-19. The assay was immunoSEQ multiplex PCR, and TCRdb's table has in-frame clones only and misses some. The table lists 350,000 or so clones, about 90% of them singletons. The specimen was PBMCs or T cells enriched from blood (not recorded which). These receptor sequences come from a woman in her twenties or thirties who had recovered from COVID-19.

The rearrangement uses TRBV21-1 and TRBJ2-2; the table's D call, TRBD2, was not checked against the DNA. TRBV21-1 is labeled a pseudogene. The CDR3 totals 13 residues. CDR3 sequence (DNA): TGTGCGCCCCACTTGGTCTGCTCCGGGGAGCTGTTTTTT. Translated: CAPHLVCSGELFF.

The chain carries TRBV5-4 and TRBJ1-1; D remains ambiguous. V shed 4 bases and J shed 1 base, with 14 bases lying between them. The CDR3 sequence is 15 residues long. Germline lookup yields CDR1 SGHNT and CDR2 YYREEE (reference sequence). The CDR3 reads CASSERSTKNTEAFF. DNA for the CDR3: TGTGCCAGCAGCGAACGGAGTACCAAGAACACTGAAGCTTTCTTT.

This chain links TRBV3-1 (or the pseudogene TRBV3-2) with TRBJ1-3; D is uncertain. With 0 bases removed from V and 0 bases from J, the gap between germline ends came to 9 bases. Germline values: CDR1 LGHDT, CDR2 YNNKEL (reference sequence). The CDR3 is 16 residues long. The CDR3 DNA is TGTGCCAGCAGCCAAGATTGGCGGGGCTCTGGAAACACCATATATTTT. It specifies CASSQDWRGSGNTIYF.

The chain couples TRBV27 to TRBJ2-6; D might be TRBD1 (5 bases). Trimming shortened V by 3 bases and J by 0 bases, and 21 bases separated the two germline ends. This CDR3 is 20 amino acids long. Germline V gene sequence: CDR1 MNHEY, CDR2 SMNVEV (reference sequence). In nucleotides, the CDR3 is TGTGCCAGCAGTTTTTTCCCCCTTGGGGCCGCTCGCTCTGGGGCCAACGTCCTGACTTTC. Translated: CASSFFPLGAARSGANVLTF.

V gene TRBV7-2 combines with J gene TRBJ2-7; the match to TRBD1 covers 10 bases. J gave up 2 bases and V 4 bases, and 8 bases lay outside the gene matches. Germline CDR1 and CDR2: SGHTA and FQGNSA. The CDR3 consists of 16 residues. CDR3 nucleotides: TGTGCCAGCAGCTCCACAACGGGACAGGGGACCTACGAGCAGTACTTC. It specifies CASSSTTGQGTYEQYF. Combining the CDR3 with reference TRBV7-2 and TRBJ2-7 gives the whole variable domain GAGVSQSPSNKVTEKGKDVELRCDPISGHTALYWYRQSLGQGLEFLIYFQGNSAPDKSGLPSDRFSAERTGGSVSTLTIQRTQQEDSAVYLCASSSTTGQGTYEQYFGPGTRLTVT.

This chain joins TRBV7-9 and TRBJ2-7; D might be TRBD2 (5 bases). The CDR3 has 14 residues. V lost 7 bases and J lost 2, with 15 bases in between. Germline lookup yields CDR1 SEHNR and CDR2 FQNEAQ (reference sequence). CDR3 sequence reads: CASILGLPAYEQYF. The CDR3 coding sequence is TGTGCCAGCATTCTAGGACTGCCGGCCTACGAGCAGTACTTC.

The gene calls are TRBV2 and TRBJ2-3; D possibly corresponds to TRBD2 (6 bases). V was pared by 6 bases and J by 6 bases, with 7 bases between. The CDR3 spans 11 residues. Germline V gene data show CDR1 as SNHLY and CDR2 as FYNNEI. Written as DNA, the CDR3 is TGTGCCAGCAGGGGGAGGGATACGCAGTATTTT. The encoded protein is CASRGRDTQYF. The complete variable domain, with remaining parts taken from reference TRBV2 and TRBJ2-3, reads EPEVTQTPSHQVTQMGQEVILRCVPISNHLYFYWYRQILGQKVEFLVSFYNNEISEKSEIFDDQFSVERPDGSNFTLKIRSTKLEDSAMYFCASRGRDTQYFGPGTRLTVL.

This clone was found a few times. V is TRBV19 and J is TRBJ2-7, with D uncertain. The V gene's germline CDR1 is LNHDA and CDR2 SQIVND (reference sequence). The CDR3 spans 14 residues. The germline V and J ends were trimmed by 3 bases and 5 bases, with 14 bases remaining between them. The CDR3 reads CASSIGDDRDEQYF. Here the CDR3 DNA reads TGTGCCAGTAGTATCGGAGATGACCGGGACGAGCAGTACTTC. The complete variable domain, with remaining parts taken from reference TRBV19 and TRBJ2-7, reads DGGITQSPKYLFRKEGQNVTLSCEQNLNHDAMYWYRQDPGQGLRLIYYSQIVNDFQKGDIAEGYSVSREKKESFPLTVTSAQKNPTAFYLCASSIGDDRDEQYFGPGTRLTVT.

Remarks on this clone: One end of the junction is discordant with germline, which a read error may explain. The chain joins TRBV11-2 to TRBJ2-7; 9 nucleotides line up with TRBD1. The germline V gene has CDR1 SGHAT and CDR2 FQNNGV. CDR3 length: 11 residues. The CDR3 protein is CASSPRDRAHF. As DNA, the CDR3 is TGTGCCAGCAGCCCCCGGGACAGGGCTCACTTC.

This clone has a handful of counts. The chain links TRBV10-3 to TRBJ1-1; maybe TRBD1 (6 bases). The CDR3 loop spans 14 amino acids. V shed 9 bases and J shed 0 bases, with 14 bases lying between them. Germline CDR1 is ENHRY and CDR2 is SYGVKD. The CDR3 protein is CAIHPGQMNTEAFF. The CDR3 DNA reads TGTGCCATACACCCGGGACAAATGAACACTGAAGCTTTCTTT.

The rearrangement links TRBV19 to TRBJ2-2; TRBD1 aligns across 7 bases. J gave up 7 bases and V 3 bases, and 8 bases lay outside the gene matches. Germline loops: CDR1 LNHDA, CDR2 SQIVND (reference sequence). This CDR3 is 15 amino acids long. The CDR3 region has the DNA TGTGCCAGTAGTATTGGTCAGGGGGAGAACGGGGAGCTGTTTTTT. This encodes CASSIGQGENGELFF.

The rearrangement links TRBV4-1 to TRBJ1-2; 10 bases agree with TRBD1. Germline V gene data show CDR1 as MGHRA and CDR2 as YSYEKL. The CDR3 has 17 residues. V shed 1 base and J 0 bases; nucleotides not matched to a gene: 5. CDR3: CASSQGGTGAANYGYTF. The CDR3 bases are TGCGCCAGCAGCCAAGGTGGGACAGGGGCAGCTAACTATGGCTACACCTTC.

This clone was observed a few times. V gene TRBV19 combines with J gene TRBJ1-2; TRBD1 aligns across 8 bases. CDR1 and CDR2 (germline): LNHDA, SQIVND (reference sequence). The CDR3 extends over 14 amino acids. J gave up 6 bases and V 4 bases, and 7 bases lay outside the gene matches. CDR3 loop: CASSRTQGAHGYTF. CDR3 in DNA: TGTGCCAGTAGTAGGACGCAGGGGGCTCATGGCTACACCTTC.

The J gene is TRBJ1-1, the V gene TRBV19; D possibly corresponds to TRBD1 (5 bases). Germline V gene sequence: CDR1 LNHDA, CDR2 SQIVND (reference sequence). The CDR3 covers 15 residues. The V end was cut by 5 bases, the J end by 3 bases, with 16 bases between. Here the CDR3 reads CASSSAGGGYTEAFF. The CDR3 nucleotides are TGTGCCAGTAGTTCCGCCGGGGGGGGGTACACTGAAGCTTTCTTT.

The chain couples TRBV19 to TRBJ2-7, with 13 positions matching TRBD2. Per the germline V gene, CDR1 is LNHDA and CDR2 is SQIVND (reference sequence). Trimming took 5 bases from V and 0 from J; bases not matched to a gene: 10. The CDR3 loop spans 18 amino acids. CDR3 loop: CASSPQTSGGSYSYEQYF. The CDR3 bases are TGTGCCAGTAGTCCTCAGACTAGCGGGGGGTCCTACTCCTACGAGCAGTACTTC.

CDR3 region: CASSLDLGAEAFF. The CDR3 DNA is TGCGCCAGCAGCTTGGACCTAGGGGCTGAAGCTTTCTTT. The J gene is TRBJ1-1, the V gene TRBV5-1; D is perhaps TRBD1 (5 bases). Trimming removed 0 bases at V and 6 bases at J, with 9 bases between. The CDR3 extends over 13 amino acids. CDR1 and CDR2 from the germline V gene are SGHRS and YFSETQ.

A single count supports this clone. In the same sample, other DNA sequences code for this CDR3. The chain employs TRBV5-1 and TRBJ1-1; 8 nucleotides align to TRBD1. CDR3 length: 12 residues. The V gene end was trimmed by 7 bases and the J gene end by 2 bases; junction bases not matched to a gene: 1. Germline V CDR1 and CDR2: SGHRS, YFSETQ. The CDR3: CASGTGNTEAFF. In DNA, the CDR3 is TGCGCCAGCGGGACAGGTAACACTGAAGCTTTCTTT. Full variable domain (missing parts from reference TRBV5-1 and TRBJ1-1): KAGVTQTPRYLIKTRGQQVTLSCSPISGHRSVSWYQQTPGQGLQFLFEYFSETQRNKGNFPGRFSGRQFSNSRSEMNVSTLELGDSALYLCASGTGNTEAFFGQGTRLTVV.

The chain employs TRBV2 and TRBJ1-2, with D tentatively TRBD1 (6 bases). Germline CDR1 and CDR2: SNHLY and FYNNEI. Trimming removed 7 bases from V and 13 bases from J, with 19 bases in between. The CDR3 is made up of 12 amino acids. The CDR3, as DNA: TGTGCCAGCATAAGGGGACCAGGGGAGGGCACCTTC. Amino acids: CASIRGPGEGTF.

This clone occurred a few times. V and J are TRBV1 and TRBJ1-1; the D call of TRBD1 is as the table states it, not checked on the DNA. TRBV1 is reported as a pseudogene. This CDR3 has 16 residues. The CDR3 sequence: CTSSQADDRVIAEAFF. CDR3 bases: TGCACCAGCAGCCAAGCCGACGACAGGGTCATAGCTGAAGCTTTCTTT.

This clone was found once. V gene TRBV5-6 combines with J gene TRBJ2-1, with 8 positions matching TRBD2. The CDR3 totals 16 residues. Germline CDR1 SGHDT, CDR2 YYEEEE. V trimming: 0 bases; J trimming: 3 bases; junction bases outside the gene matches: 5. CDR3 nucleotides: TGTGCCAGCAGCTTGGCCGCAGCGGGGGACTACAATGAGCAGTTCTTC. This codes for CASSLAAAGDYNEQFF.

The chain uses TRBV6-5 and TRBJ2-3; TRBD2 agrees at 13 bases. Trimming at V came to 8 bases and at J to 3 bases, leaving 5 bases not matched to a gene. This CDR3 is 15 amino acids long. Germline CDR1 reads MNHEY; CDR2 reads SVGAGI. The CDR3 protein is CASCWTSGGTDTQYF. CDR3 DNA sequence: TGTGCCAGCTGCTGGACTAGCGGGGGAACAGATACGCAGTATTTT.

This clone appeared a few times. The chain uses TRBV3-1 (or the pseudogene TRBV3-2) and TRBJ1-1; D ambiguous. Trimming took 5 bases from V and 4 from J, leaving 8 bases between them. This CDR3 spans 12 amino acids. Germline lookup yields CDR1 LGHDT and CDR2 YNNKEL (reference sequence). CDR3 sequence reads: CASSERGTEAFF. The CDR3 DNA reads TGTGCCAGCAGCGAACGGGGCACTGAAGCTTTCTTT.

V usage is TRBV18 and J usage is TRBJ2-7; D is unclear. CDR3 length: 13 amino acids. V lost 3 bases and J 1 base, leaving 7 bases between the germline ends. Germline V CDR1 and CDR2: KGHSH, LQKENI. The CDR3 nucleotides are TGTGCCAGCTCACCGGGCAGATCCTACGAGCAGTACTTC. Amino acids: CASSPGRSYEQYF.

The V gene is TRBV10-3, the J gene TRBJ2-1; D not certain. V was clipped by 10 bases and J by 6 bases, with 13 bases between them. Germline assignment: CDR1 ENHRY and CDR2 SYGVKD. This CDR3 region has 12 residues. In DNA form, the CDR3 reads TGTGCCAGTTCCCTCCCAGGCAATGAGCAGTTCTTC. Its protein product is CASSLPGNEQFF.

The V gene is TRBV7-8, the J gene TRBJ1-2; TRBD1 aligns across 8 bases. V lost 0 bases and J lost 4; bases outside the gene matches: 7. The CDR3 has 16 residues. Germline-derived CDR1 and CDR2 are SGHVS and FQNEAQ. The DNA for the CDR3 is TGTGCCAGCAGCTTAGCCCCAGGACAGGGTTCCTATGGCTACACCTTC. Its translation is CASSLAPGQGSYGYTF.

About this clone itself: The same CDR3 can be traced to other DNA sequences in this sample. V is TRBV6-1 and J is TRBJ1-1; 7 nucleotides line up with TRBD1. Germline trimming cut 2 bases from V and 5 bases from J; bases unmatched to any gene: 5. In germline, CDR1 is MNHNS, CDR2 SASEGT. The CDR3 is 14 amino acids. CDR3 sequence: CASSETRGNTEAFF. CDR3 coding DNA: TGTGCCAGCAGTGAAACCAGGGGGAATACTGAAGCTTTCTTT.

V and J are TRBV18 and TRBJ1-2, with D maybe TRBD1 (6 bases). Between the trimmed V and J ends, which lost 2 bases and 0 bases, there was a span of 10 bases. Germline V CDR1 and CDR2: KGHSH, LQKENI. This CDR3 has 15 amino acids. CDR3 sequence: CASSPSGQSNYGYTF. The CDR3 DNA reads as TGTGCCAGCTCACCATCGGGACAATCTAACTATGGCTACACCTTC.